A single sample is the source of the 20 T cell receptor beta chains below, sequenced in a study of CD8+ T cells in alopecia areata. Isolated RNA was reverse transcribed into cDNA used as the sequencing template. Using immunoSEQ multiplex PCR, the repertoire was profiled, and TCRdb retains in-frame clones only, with some absent. The table has around 69,000 clones, roughly 60% seen once. Source: CD8+ T cells sorted from blood, taken at week 0. Receptors originate from a human donor with alopecia areata.

V and J are TRBV29-1 and TRBJ2-7, with 10 bases aligning to TRBD2. The germline V gene has CDR1 SQVTM and CDR2 ANQGSEA. This CDR3 is 16 amino acids long. Trimming took 2 bases from V and 0 from J; bases not matched to a gene: 7. CDR3 coding DNA: TGCAGCGTTGAACTAGCGGGGGTCTCGAGCTCCTACGAGCAGTACTTC. Protein: CSVELAGVSSSYEQYF.

This clone came up a few times. The rearrangement joins TRBV2 to TRBJ2-1, with TRBD2 matching 9 bases. Germline V gene sequence: CDR1 SNHLY, CDR2 FYNNEI. V lost 9 bases to trimming and J lost 15 bases; unmatched junction nucleotides: 9. The CDR3 sequence is 11 residues long. The CDR3 loop is CARLRGGDTFF. CDR3 DNA: TGTGCCAGACTGCGGGGGGGCGACACGTTCTTC.

The rearrangement links TRBV9 to TRBJ2-7; TRBD1 matches at 10 bases. In germline, CDR1 is SGDLS, CDR2 YYNGEE. Trimming at V came to 4 bases and at J to 3 bases, leaving 4 bases not matched to a gene. There are 14 residues in the CDR3. CDR3 residues: CASSPGDRGYEQYF. In DNA form, the CDR3 reads TGTGCCAGCAGCCCGGGGGACAGGGGCTACGAGCAGTACTTC. Variable domain in full (rest from reference TRBV9 and TRBJ2-7): DSGVTQTPKHLITATGQRVTLRCSPRSGDLSVYWYQQSLDQGLQFLIQYYNGEERAKGNILERFSAQQFPDLHSELNLSSLELGDSALYFCASSPGDRGYEQYFGPGTRLTVT.

The V call is TRBV7-6, the J call TRBJ2-1; the D is unclear. Germline V gene lookup returns CDR1 SGHVS and CDR2 FNYEAQ. CDR3 length: 13 residues. V was pared by 1 base and J by 7 bases, with 8 bases between. CDR3 DNA sequence: TGTGCCAGCAGCTTAGGCCCCCAAAATGAGCAGTTCTTC. Protein: CASSLGPQNEQFF.

The chain carries TRBV4-1 and TRBJ2-1, with unresolved D. Germline V gene sequence: CDR1 MGHRA, CDR2 YSYEKL. Trimming removed 4 bases from V and 8 bases from J, with 6 bases in between. The CDR3 spans 11 residues. CDR3 residues: CASSLRDEQFF. CDR3 coding DNA: TGCGCCAGCAGCCTTAGGGATGAGCAGTTCTTC.

This clone was counted a few times. The chain couples TRBV2 to TRBJ2-3; TRBD2 matches 7 bases. The germline gives CDR1 SNHLY, CDR2 FYNNEI. V was pared by 3 bases and J by 1 base, with 10 bases of the junction left unmatched. This CDR3 has 17 residues. CDR3 residues: CASSDGGAGTGTDTQYF. The CDR3 nucleotides read TGTGCCAGCAGTGACGGTGGAGCGGGGACTGGCACAGATACGCAGTATTTT.

This sequence joins TRBV29-1 and TRBJ2-3; tentative D call: TRBD1 (5 bases). Trimming took 3 bases from V and 1 from J, leaving 14 bases between them. The V gene's germline CDR1 is SQVTM and CDR2 ANQGSEA. CDR3 size: 15 residues. The CDR3 protein is CSVEPTVGGTDTQYF. Here the CDR3 DNA reads TGCAGCGTTGAGCCGACAGTCGGAGGCACAGATACGCAGTATTTT.

The chain uses TRBV7-9 and TRBJ1-5, with unresolved D. Germline CDR1 reads SEHNR; CDR2 reads FQNEAQ (reference sequence). Trimming removed 4 bases from V and 6 bases from J, with 19 bases in between. This CDR3 contains 16 residues. DNA for the CDR3: TGTGCCAGCAGCTCGGGAGGCAGTGCCCAATTTCAGCCCCAGCATTTT. As protein: CASSSGGSAQFQPQHF.

The V call is TRBV19, the J call TRBJ1-5; no clear D. Germline V gives CDR1 LNHDA, CDR2 SQIVND (reference sequence). V was cut by 1 base and J by 10 bases, with 11 bases left in between. CDR3 length: 13 amino acids. This chain's CDR3 is CASSIGSLRPQHF. CDR3 coding DNA: TGTGCCAGTAGTATAGGCAGCCTCCGACCCCAGCATTTT. The variable domain in full, with the rest retrieved from reference TRBV19 and TRBJ1-5, is DGGITQSPKYLFRKEGQNVTLSCEQNLNHDAMYWYRQDPGQGLRLIYYSQIVNDFQKGDIAEGYSVSREKKESFPLTVTSAQKNPTAFYLCASSIGSLRPQHFGDGTRLSIL.

The J gene is TRBJ1-2, the V gene TRBV29-1; D unresolved. Germline V gene lookup returns CDR1 SQVTM and CDR2 ANQGSEA. V was cut by 0 bases and J by 7 bases, with 6 bases left in between. This CDR3 comprises 11 residues. The CDR3 DNA reads as TGCAGCGTTGAAGAAGATCTTGGCTACACCTTC. Translated, it gives CSVEEDLGYTF.

The genes are TRBV2 and TRBJ2-5; 7 bases map to TRBD2. Germline CDR1 reads SNHLY; CDR2 reads FYNNEI. The CDR3 length is 15 residues. J gave up 4 bases and V 1 base, and 6 bases lay outside the gene matches. This chain's CDR3 is CASSEGTSRGETQYF. CDR3 sequence (DNA): TGTGCCAGCAGTGAAGGGACTAGTCGAGGAGAGACCCAGTACTTC.

This clone was observed a handful of times. The genes are TRBV29-1 and TRBJ1-2; D unclear. The CDR3 consists of 13 residues. Trimming pared 4 bases from V and 8 bases from J, leaving 17 bases between. Per the germline V gene, CDR1 is SQVTM and CDR2 is ANQGSEA. This CDR3 reads CSVVTMGSEGYTF. The CDR3 DNA is TGCAGCGTTGTCACCATGGGCTCGGAGGGCTACACCTTC.

The V gene is TRBV7-2, the J gene TRBJ2-7, with D possibly being TRBD2 (6 bases). Germline CDR1 is SGHTA and CDR2 is FQGNSA. The CDR3 totals 13 residues. Trimming removed 3 bases from V and 7 bases from J, with 13 bases in between. CDR3 residues: CASSFPGVGEQYF. The CDR3 nucleotides are TGTGCCAGCAGCTTCCCGGGAGTGGGGGAGCAGTACTTC.

This clone was observed a few times. V and J are TRBV7-9 and TRBJ2-1; D possibly uses TRBD1 or TRBD2 (5 bases each). V lost 2 bases, J lost 9 bases, and 20 bases lay in between. The CDR3 has 16 amino acids. Germline V gene lookup returns CDR1 SEHNR and CDR2 FQNEAQ (reference sequence). The CDR3 loop is CASSLPEGTQAIEQFF. The CDR3 DNA reads TGTGCCAGCAGCTTACCGGAAGGGACCCAGGCTATTGAGCAGTTCTTC.

The V gene is TRBV5-1, the J gene TRBJ2-1, with D perhaps matching TRBD1 or TRBD2 (6 bases each). In germline, CDR1 is SGHRS, CDR2 YFSETQ. The CDR3 runs 13 residues. V dropped 2 bases and J dropped 9 bases, with 12 bases sitting between them. This CDR3 is CASSFLGGGEQFF. In DNA, the CDR3 is TGCGCCAGCAGCTTTTTAGGGGGAGGTGAGCAGTTCTTC.

The rearrangement joins TRBV7-2 to TRBJ2-2; the D is unclear. Trimming left V 2 bases short and J 0 bases short, with 7 bases between. The length of the CDR3 is 15 residues. Germline CDR1 is SGHTA and CDR2 is FQGNSA. The CDR3 spells CASSLRHTNTGELFF. CDR3 DNA: TGTGCCAGCAGCTTAAGACATACGAACACCGGGGAGCTGTTTTTT.

This clone has only a few counts. V is TRBV30 and J is TRBJ2-1, with D possibly matching TRBD2 (6 bases). The length of the CDR3 is 14 residues. CDR1 and CDR2 from the germline V gene are GTSNPN and SVGIG (reference sequence). The V end was cut by 1 base, the J end by 6 bases, with 13 bases between. CDR3 in amino acids: CAWSASLASNEQFF. In DNA, the CDR3 is TGTGCCTGGAGTGCGAGTCTAGCGAGCAATGAGCAGTTCTTC.

This clone has more than one count but fewer than ten. The chain carries TRBV6-6 and TRBJ1-1; maybe TRBD1 (5 bases). Germline V gene sequence: CDR1 MNHNY, CDR2 SVGAGI (reference sequence). CDR3 length: 13 residues. The ends were cut back, 4 bases at V and 7 bases at J, with 13 bases in the middle. CDR3 loop: CASSSGDFNEAFF. The CDR3 DNA is TGTGCCAGCAGTTCCGGGGACTTTAATGAAGCTTTCTTT.

V and J are TRBV11-1 and TRBJ2-1, with TRBD2 identical over 9 bases. The trim removed 4 bases at V and 8 bases at J, leaving 12 bases unmatched. Germline V gives CDR1 SGHAT, CDR2 FQDESV (reference sequence). The CDR3 has 16 residues. CDR3 protein: CASSSAGTSYIDEQFF. DNA of the CDR3: TGTGCCAGCAGCTCCGCCGGGACTAGCTATATCGATGAGCAGTTCTTC.

V and J are TRBV5-1 and TRBJ2-5; D not certain. V lost 7 bases to trimming and J lost 5 bases, with 6 bases between them. The CDR3 extends over 10 amino acids. CDR1 is SGHRS, CDR2 YFSETQ, per germline. This chain's CDR3 is CASLGETQYF. The CDR3 DNA is TGCGCCAGCCTGGGGGAGACCCAGTACTTC.